This T cell receptor (beta chain) was found in a study of neurological immune-mediated disorders. A single record per CDR3 protein comes from TCRdb applying MiXCR to the 5' RACE reads. The table records approximately 40,000 distinct CDR3 sequences, roughly a fifth of them present only once. The J segment lost 0 bases and the V segment lost 5 bases, leaving 12 bases of the junction unmatched. The CDR3 is 17 amino acids. The germline gives CDR1 SQVTM, CDR2 ANQGSEA. This clonotype was recorded at least ten times. Time point indicated: technical triplicate 3. The clonotype originates from a man aged 60 to 75 with HTLV-1-associated myelopathy (HAM/TSP). V gene TRBV29-1 combines with J gene TRBJ2-2; 7 bases match TRBD1. The sample was PBMCs. As DNA, the CDR3 is TGCAGCGTTAGGGGGCAAAATCGCGGTACGAACACCGGGGAGCTGTTTTTT. This sequence encodes CSVRGQNRGTNTGELFF.